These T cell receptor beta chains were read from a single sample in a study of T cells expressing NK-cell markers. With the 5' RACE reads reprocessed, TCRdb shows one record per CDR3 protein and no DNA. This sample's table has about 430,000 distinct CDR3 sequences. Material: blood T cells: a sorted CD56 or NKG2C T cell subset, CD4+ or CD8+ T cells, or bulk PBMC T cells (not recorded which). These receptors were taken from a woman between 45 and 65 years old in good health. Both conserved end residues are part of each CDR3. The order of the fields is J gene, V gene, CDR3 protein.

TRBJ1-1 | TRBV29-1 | CSGQWGTEAFF
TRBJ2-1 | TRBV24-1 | CATNPGHPGNEQFF
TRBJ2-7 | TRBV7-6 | CASSPSRTSGEEEQYF
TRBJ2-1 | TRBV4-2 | CASFQRGRRNNEQFF
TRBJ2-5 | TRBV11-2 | CASSLNSGSEQETQYF
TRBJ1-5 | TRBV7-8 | CASSLGTGHLPPYSNQPQHF
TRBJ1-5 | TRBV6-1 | CASSPGTGGDQPQHF
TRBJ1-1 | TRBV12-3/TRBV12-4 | CASSPHGPNSEAFF
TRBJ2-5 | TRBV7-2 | CASSLLPSGREGETQYF
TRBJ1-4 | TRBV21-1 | CASSNPGPSRNEKLFF
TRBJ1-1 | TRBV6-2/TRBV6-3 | CASSRGTPGTEAFF
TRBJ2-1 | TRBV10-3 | CAIRGTSGPNEQFF